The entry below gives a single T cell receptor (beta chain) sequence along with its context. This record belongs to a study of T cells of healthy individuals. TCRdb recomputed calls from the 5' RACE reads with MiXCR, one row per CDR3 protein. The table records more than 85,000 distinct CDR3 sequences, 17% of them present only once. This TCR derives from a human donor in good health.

The chain's CDR3 is CASSPQGPYSGNTIYF. Here the CDR3 DNA reads TGTGCCAGCAGCCCCCAGGGACCGTACTCTGGAAACACCATATATTTT. The gene calls are TRBV7-2 and TRBJ1-3; weak D call: TRBD1 (5 bases). The CDR3 consists of 16 residues. Germline-derived CDR1 and CDR2 are SGHTA and FQGNSA. Trimming stripped 5 bases from V and 0 bases from J, with 14 bases between. Variable domain in full (rest from reference TRBV7-2 and TRBJ1-3): GAGVSQSPSNKVTEKGKDVELRCDPISGHTALYWYRQSLGQGLEFLIYFQGNSAPDKSGLPSDRFSAERTGGSVSTLTIQRTQQEDSAVYLCASSPQGPYSGNTIYFGEGSWLTVV.